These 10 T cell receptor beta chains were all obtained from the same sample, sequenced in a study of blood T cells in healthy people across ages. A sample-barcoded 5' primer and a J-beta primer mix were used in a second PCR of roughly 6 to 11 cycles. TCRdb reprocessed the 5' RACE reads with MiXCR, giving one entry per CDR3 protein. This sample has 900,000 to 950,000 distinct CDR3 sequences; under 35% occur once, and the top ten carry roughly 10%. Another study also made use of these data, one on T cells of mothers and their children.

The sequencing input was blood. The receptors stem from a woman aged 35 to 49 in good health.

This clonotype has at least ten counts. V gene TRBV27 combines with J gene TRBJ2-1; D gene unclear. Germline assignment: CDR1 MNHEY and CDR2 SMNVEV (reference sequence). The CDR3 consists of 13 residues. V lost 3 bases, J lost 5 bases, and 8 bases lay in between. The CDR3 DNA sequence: TGTGCCAGCAGTTTTTCCCGGAACAATGAGCAGTTCTTC. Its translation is CASSFSRNNEQFF.

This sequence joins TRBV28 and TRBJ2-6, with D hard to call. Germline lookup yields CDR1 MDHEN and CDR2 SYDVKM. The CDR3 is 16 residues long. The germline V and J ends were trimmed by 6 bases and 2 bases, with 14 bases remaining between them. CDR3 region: CASRPTRKAGANVLTF. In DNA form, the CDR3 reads TGTGCCAGCAGGCCGACCAGAAAGGCTGGGGCCAACGTCCTGACTTTC.

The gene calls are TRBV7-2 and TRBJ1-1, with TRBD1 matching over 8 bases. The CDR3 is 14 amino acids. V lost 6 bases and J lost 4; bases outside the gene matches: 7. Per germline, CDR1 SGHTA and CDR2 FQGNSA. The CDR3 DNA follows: TGTGCCAGCAGAACTTCAGGGGGCACCACTGAAGCTTTCTTT. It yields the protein CASRTSGGTTEAFF.

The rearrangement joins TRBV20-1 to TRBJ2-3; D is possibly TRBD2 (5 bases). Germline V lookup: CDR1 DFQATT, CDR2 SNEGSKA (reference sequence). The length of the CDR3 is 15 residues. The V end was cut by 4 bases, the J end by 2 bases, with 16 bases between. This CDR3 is CSAIYGLNPTDTQYF. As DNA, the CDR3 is TGCAGTGCTATTTATGGACTCAACCCCACAGATACGCAGTATTTT.

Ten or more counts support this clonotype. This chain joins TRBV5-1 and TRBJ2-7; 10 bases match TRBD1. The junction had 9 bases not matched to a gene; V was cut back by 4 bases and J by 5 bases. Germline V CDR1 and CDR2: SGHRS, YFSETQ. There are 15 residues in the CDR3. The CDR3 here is CASSAVTGGLDEQYF. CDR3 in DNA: TGCGCCAGCAGCGCCGTGACAGGGGGCCTCGACGAGCAGTACTTC.

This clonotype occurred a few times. DNA of the CDR3: TGTGCCAGCTCACCGGCGGGGCGATCCTACGGCTACACCTTC. Amino acids: CASSPAGRSYGYTF. The chain carries TRBV18 and TRBJ1-2; maybe TRBD1 (5 bases). The CDR3 is made up of 14 amino acids. From germline, CDR1 is KGHSH and CDR2 LQKENI. The ends were cut back, 3 bases at V and 8 bases at J, with 16 bases in the middle.

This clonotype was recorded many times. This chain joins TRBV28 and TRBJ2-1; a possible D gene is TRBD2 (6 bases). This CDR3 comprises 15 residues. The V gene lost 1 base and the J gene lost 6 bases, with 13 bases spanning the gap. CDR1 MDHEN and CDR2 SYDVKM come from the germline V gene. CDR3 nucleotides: TGTGCCAGCAGTTTATTCAGGGAGGAGGGCAATGAGCAGTTCTTC. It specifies CASSLFREEGNEQFF.

The CDR3 DNA sequence: TGTGCCAGCAGTCGGCAGGGGATCCGGGGCTACACCTTC. This codes for CASSRQGIRGYTF. The chain recombines TRBV28 with TRBJ1-2; D possibly corresponds to TRBD1 (6 bases). CDR3 length equals 13 residues. Germline V gene lookup returns CDR1 MDHEN and CDR2 SYDVKM. The germline V and J ends were trimmed by 5 bases and 8 bases, with 15 bases remaining between them.

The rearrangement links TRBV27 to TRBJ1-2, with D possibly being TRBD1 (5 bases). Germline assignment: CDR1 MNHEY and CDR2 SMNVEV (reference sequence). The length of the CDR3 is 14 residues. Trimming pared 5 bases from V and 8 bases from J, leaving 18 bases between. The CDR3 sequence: CASSPDIQRLGYTF. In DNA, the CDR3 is TGTGCCAGCAGTCCGGACATTCAGAGGTTGGGCTACACCTTC.

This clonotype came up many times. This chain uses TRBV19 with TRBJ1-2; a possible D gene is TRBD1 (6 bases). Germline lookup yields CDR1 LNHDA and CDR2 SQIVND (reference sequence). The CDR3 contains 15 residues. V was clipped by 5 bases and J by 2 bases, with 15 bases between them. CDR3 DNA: TGTGCCAGTAGTGCACCGGGACACCTAAACTATGGCTACACCTTC. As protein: CASSAPGHLNYGYTF. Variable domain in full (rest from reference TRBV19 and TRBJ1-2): DGGITQSPKYLFRKEGQNVTLSCEQNLNHDAMYWYRQDPGQGLRLIYYSQIVNDFQKGDIAEGYSVSREKKESFPLTVTSAQKNPTAFYLCASSAPGHLNYGYTFGSGTRLTVV.